Below are 17 T cell receptor beta chains sequenced from a single sample in a study of shared clonotypes between healthy human individuals. The naive CD8 population came from CD45RO-negative cells selected for CCR7, without terminally differentiated effector memory CD45RA+ cells. The method was immunoSEQ multiplex PCR; TCRdb's version includes in-frame clones alone and lacks a portion of them. The table lists millions of clones, about 95% of them singletons, with approximately 1.2% in the top ten. The source material was naive CD8+ T cells sorted from blood. These receptor sequences come from a man younger than 30 in good health.

As for this clone: Other DNA variants within this sample encode the same CDR3. The chain combines TRBV19 with TRBJ2-7; D might be TRBD1 (6 bases). This CDR3 is built from 12 residues. The germline gives CDR1 LNHDA, CDR2 SQIVND (reference sequence). Trimming pared 3 bases from V and 6 bases from J, leaving 9 bases between. For the CDR3, the DNA is TGTGCCAGTAGTATCAGGGGCGGCGAGCAGTACTTC. It specifies CASSIRGGEQYF.

The V and J genes are TRBV2 and TRBJ1-6; D is unclear. The germline CDR1 and CDR2 sequences are SNHLY and FYNNEI. The CDR3 sequence is 17 residues long. V gave up 6 bases and J gave up 0 bases, with 15 bases separating them. The CDR3 loop is CASSQAPRSSYNSPLHF. CDR3 in DNA: TGTGCCAGCAGCCAAGCGCCTAGGAGCTCCTATAATTCACCCCTCCACTTT.

The V call is TRBV28, the J call TRBJ2-5, with a possible D match to TRBD1 (5 bases). The germline V gene has CDR1 MDHEN and CDR2 SYDVKM. CDR3 size: 13 residues. V shed 2 bases and J shed 6 bases, with 10 bases lying between them. The DNA for the CDR3 is TGTGCCAGCAGTTTAGGACATGAAAAGACCCAGTACTTC. Translating it yields CASSLGHEKTQYF.

The chain combines TRBV29-1 with TRBJ2-3; D call uncertain. Trimming took off 1 base at V and 2 bases at J, with 10 bases between the two ends. The germline V gene encodes CDR1 SQVTM and CDR2 ANQGSEA. CDR3 length: 14 amino acids. In nucleotides, the CDR3 is TGCAGCGTTGAAGCGTCCCTTAACACAGATACGCAGTATTTT. Amino acids: CSVEASLNTDTQYF.

On this clone: One end of the junction is discordant with germline, which a read error may explain. The chain couples TRBV7-7 to TRBJ2-5, with D unclear. This CDR3 contains 13 residues. Germline values: CDR1 SSHAT, CDR2 FNYEAQ (reference sequence). The DNA for the CDR3 is TGTGCTAGCAGCTTAGACGGGTACGAGACCCAGTACTTC. This encodes CASSLDGYETQYF.

This clone came up once. The J gene is TRBJ2-7, the V gene TRBV5-1, with TRBD2 matching 7 bases. CDR1 SGHRS and CDR2 YFSETQ come from the germline V gene. CDR3 size: 17 residues. With V trimmed by 3 bases and J by 2 bases, 14 bases remained unmatched. CDR3 protein: CASSSPSGLAEAYEQYF. The CDR3 region has the DNA TGCGCCAGCAGCTCCCCCTCGGGCCTAGCGGAAGCCTACGAGCAGTACTTC.

Concerning this clone itself: Other DNA variants within this sample encode the same CDR3. The chain couples TRBV7-2 to TRBJ2-3; D may be TRBD2 (5 bases). Trimming pared 0 bases from V and 1 base from J, leaving 5 bases between. This CDR3 has 14 amino acids. Looked up from germline, CDR1 is SGHTA and CDR2 is FQGNSA. Here the CDR3 DNA reads TGTGCCAGCAGCTTAGCGGGAGGCACAGATACGCAGTATTTT. This sequence encodes CASSLAGGTDTQYF.

The V gene is TRBV4-1, the J gene TRBJ2-7; D ambiguous. V dropped 6 bases and J dropped 0 bases, with 9 bases sitting between them. Germline CDR1 is MGHRA and CDR2 is YSYEKL. This CDR3 spans 13 amino acids. The CDR3 region has the DNA TGCGCCAGCAGGGGTGCTTACTCCTACGAGCAGTACTTC. This gives the protein CASRGAYSYEQYF.

V usage is TRBV5-6 and J usage is TRBJ1-1, with unresolved D. The CDR3 runs to 12 residues. Trimming removed 3 bases at V and 7 bases at J, with 10 bases between. Germline-derived CDR1 and CDR2 are SGHDT and YYEEEE. The DNA for the CDR3 is TGTGCCAGCAGCTCCATGCTAAATGAAGCTTTCTTT. This translates into CASSSMLNEAFF.

The rearrangement links TRBV4-3 to TRBJ1-4; D remains unclear. The V gene lost 4 bases and the J gene lost 0 bases, with 9 bases spanning the gap. This CDR3 is built from 15 residues. Germline V gene data show CDR1 as LGHNA and CDR2 as YSLEER. CDR3: CASSRLSATNEKLFF. The CDR3 coding sequence is TGCGCCAGCAGCCGGCTAAGTGCAACTAATGAAAAACTGTTTTTT.

The J gene is TRBJ2-5, the V gene TRBV5-4; 7 bases align to TRBD1. The CDR3 sequence is 17 residues long. Germline assignment: CDR1 SGHNT and CDR2 YYREEE (reference sequence). Trimming removed 4 bases from V and 5 bases from J; junction bases left unmatched: 17. The CDR3, as DNA: TGTGCCAGCAGCATACAGGGGATGGGTACTTTGTTTGAGACCCAGTACTTC. This gives the protein CASSIQGMGTLFETQYF.

The chain combines TRBV11-2 with TRBJ2-7; 7 nucleotides match TRBD2. Germline CDR1 SGHAT, CDR2 FQNNGV. V trimming: 0 bases; J trimming: 1 base; junction bases outside the gene matches: 6. CDR3 size: 16 residues. CDR3 region: CASSLDMGEGSYEQYF. DNA for the CDR3: TGTGCCAGCAGCTTAGATATGGGGGAGGGGTCCTACGAGCAGTACTTC.

This rearrangement joins TRBV5-4 to TRBJ2-5, with D maybe TRBD2 (6 bases). The germline V gene has CDR1 SGHNT and CDR2 YYREEE (reference sequence). V lost 5 bases to trimming and J lost 4 bases, with 18 bases between them. The CDR3 is made up of 15 amino acids. CDR3 sequence: CASRLTELGGETQYF. The CDR3, as DNA: TGTGCCAGCAGATTGACAGAATTGGGAGGAGAGACCCAGTACTTC.

The chain joins TRBV11-2 to TRBJ2-7; 9 nucleotides agree with TRBD1. This CDR3 has 14 residues. V was clipped by 5 bases and J by 5 bases; unmatched bases: 7. Germline CDR1 is SGHAT and CDR2 is FQNNGV. Here the CDR3 DNA reads TGTGCCAGCAGCCCTGGACAGGGGCAGGACGAGCAGTACTTC. This codes for CASSPGQGQDEQYF.

The chain uses TRBV10-2 and TRBJ2-4; D not certain. The ends were cut back, 0 bases at V and 6 bases at J, with 3 bases in the middle. CDR1 WSHSY and CDR2 SAAADI come from the germline V gene. The CDR3 is 12 amino acids. This CDR3 is CASSESLNIQYF. The DNA of the CDR3 is TGCGCCAGCAGTGAGTCCCTAAACATTCAGTACTTC.

The V and J genes are TRBV5-4 and TRBJ2-5, with 8 bases matching TRBD2. Germline V gene lookup returns CDR1 SGHNT and CDR2 YYREEE (reference sequence). The CDR3 loop spans 17 amino acids. The J segment lost 3 bases and the V segment lost 4 bases, leaving 14 bases of the junction unmatched. This chain's CDR3 is CASSPWGYSGVEETQYF. The CDR3 DNA follows: TGTGCCAGCAGCCCATGGGGTTATAGCGGGGTGGAAGAGACCCAGTACTTC.

The V and J genes are TRBV29-1 and TRBJ2-7; D might be TRBD2 (6 bases). The CDR3 contains 13 residues. The V gene's germline CDR1 is SQVTM and CDR2 ANQGSEA. Between the trimmed V and J ends, which lost 3 bases and 6 bases, there was a span of 15 bases. DNA of the CDR3: TGCAGCGTTGAGGGGGTCCTGGGGGGCGAGCAGTACTTC. It codes for CSVEGVLGGEQYF.